Shown below are 10 T cell receptor beta chains from a single sample sequenced in a study of cytomegalovirus exposure and HLA in healthy donors. Libraries were prepared by immunoSEQ multiplex PCR; TCRdb keeps only in-frame clonotypes and omits some of them. The table records 100,000 to 150,000 clones, 94% of them present only once. Sequencing was carried out using PBMCs. Receptors were obtained from a woman between 18 and 29 years old in good health and CMV-seronegative.

The rearrangement joins TRBV10-3 to TRBJ2-5, with 7 bases aligning to TRBD1. The junction had 18 bases not matched to a gene; V was cut back by 10 bases and J by 1 base. The CDR3 length is 17 residues. Germline V gene lookup returns CDR1 ENHRY and CDR2 SYGVKD. CDR3 protein: CATSEDRQGVRQETQYF. The CDR3 DNA reads as TGTGCCACCTCGGAGGACCGACAGGGCGTGCGCCAAGAGACCCAGTACTTC.

The rearrangement uses TRBV28 and TRBJ1-5; 9 bases are shared with TRBD1. V lost 3 bases and J lost 7; bases outside the gene matches: 13. The CDR3 is 17 residues long. Germline V gene sequence: CDR1 MDHEN, CDR2 SYDVKM. CDR3 sequence (DNA): TGTGCCAGCAGTTTTAGGGACAGGGTGGTGTTTTCCCAGCCCCAGCATTTT. It specifies CASSFRDRVVFSQPQHF.

This chain connects TRBV21-1 to TRBJ1-5; the DNA was not used to check the table's D call, TRBD1. TRBV21-1 has pseudogene status. The CDR3 has 15 amino acids. The CDR3, as DNA: TGTGCCAGCAGCACCCGGGACAGGGGGTATCAGCCCCAGCATTTT. Translated, it gives CASSTRDRGYQPQHF.

The chain recombines TRBV30 with TRBJ1-3, with TRBD1 as a possible D gene (6 bases). The CDR3 runs to 16 residues. Germline CDR1 GTSNPN, CDR2 SVGIG (reference sequence). The V and J ends lost 0 bases and 0 bases respectively, with 12 bases between them. The CDR3 is CAWSVTGLSSGNTIYF. DNA of the CDR3: TGTGCCTGGAGTGTGACAGGCCTCAGCTCTGGAAACACCATATATTTT. The whole variable domain, filled in from reference TRBV30 and TRBJ1-3, reads SQTIHQWPATLVQPVGSPLSLECTVEGTSNPNLYWYRQAAGRGLQLLFYSVGIGQISSEVPQNLSASRPQDRQFILSSKKLLLSDSGFYLCAWSVTGLSSGNTIYFGEGSWLTVV.

The rearrangement uses TRBV15 and TRBJ1-4; D remains unclear. V lost 1 base to trimming and J lost 11 bases, with 11 bases between them. Germline CDR1 LNHNV, CDR2 YYDKDF (reference sequence). The CDR3 extends over 13 amino acids. The CDR3: CATSRGSAPKLFF. For the CDR3, the DNA is TGTGCCACCAGCAGAGGGTCAGCGCCGAAACTGTTTTTT.

The J gene is TRBJ2-3, the V gene TRBV5-1; 12 bases map to TRBD2. CDR3 size: 15 residues. J was trimmed by 3 bases and V by 9 bases; bases with no gene match: 8. The germline V gene has CDR1 SGHRS and CDR2 YFSETQ. The CDR3 DNA follows: TGCGCCACCCGACTAGCGGGAGTAGGGACAGATACGCAGTATTTT. Encoded protein: CATRLAGVGTDTQYF.

CDR3 DNA sequence: TGTGCCAGCAGGGCCTATGCGACAGGGTCCCCCTCGGTCGAGCAGTACTTC. This codes for CASRAYATGSPSVEQYF. This chain uses TRBV28 with TRBJ2-7, with 7 bases identical to TRBD1. Germline CDR1 reads MDHEN; CDR2 reads SYDVKM. The CDR3 has 17 residues. After removal of 6 bases from V and 6 bases from J, the junction contained 20 bases not matched to a gene.

V usage is TRBV4-2 and J usage is TRBJ1-1; D uncertain. Germline V lookup: CDR1 LGHNA, CDR2 YNFKEQ. Between the trimmed V and J ends, which lost 4 bases and 4 bases, there was a span of 13 bases. The CDR3 is 14 amino acids. CDR3 region: CASSPSSPGTEAFF. The CDR3, as DNA: TGTGCCAGCAGCCCGTCGAGTCCTGGCACTGAAGCTTTCTTT.

CDR3 protein: CASRGTGLHEQYF. The CDR3 DNA is TGTGCCAGCCGCGGGACAGGGCTACACGAGCAGTACTTC. V and J are TRBV6-1 and TRBJ2-7; TRBD1 matches 9 bases. The length of the CDR3 is 13 residues. The junction had 7 bases not matched to a gene; V was cut back by 8 bases and J by 5 bases. CDR1 is MNHNS and CDR2 is SASEGT in the germline V gene.

The V and J genes are TRBV5-4 and TRBJ2-2; D possibly corresponds to TRBD2 (5 bases). This CDR3 has 17 amino acids. Trimming removed 0 bases at V and 5 bases at J, with 17 bases between. In germline, CDR1 is SGHNT, CDR2 YYREEE (reference sequence). The CDR3 here is CASSLASSAKGTGELFF. CDR3 nucleotides: TGTGCCAGCAGCTTGGCGAGTAGCGCTAAAGGAACCGGGGAGCTGTTTTTT.